Given below is one T cell receptor beta chain in context. What it binds is not known. In the same sample, other DNA sequences code for this CDR3. This sample was included in a study of beta chain features in type 1 diabetes. TCRB transcripts that were expressed got sequenced, as all of the isolated RNA had been reverse transcribed. Assay used: immunoSEQ multiplex PCR; TCRdb lists only in-frame clones, some missing. The data contain hundreds of thousands of clones, 15% to 18% of them seen just once; the ten biggest clones take up under 0.095%. The V gene lost 3 bases and the J gene lost 0 bases, with 8 bases spanning the gap. CDR1 and CDR2 from the germline V gene are SGHRS and YFSETQ. The CDR3 is 14 amino acids. Study conclusions and caveats: The similarity of naive, central memory and Treg TCRB repertoires appeared greater among patients than among healthy donors.

The chain employs TRBV5-1 and TRBJ2-3, with D perhaps given as TRBD1 or TRBD2 (5 bases each). This clonotype originated in a man aged 18-30 years in good health. The material sequenced was naive CD4+ T cells from blood. The CDR3 loop reads CASSSGTSTDTQYF. The CDR3 region has the DNA TGCGCCAGCAGCTCCGGGACGAGCACAGATACGCAGTATTTT.